Included here is one T cell receptor (beta chain) sequence, with context. The data originate from a study of blood T cell repertoires in COVID-19. Study summary: From the United States, Italy and Spain came samples of acute and convalescent COVID-19. Sample material is recorded as cDNA or gDNA derived from T cells, B-cell-depleted T cells, or PBMCs.

As originally analysed: It was from reference gene primer amplification that nucleated cell counts were estimated. Using immunoSEQ multiplex PCR, the repertoire was profiled, and TCRdb retains in-frame clones only, with some absent. V, J and clone size reflect that table, while D and trimming were determined from the DNA. In the table there are about 310,000 clones, roughly 88% of which are singletons. Enrolled during active infection, Seattle patients were then followed longitudinally. The ends were cut back, 4 bases at V and 0 bases at J, with 16 bases in the middle. CDR1 and CDR2 from the germline V gene are MNHNS and SASEGT. CDR3 size: 16 residues.

The rearrangement links TRBV6-1 to TRBJ2-7; D perhaps matches TRBD2 (5 bases). The source of this sequence is a woman aged 30 to 39 with COVID-19, enrolled during active disease. Sequencing was performed on peripheral blood. This chain's CDR3 is CASSGPEDRLSYEQYF. CDR3 sequence (DNA): TGTGCCAGCAGTGGGCCGGAGGACCGCCTCTCCTACGAGCAGTACTTC.